These 21 T cell receptor beta chains share one sample of origin, sequenced in a study of blood T cell repertoires in COVID-19. Profiling relied on immunoSEQ multiplex PCR, and the TCRdb table lists in-frame clones only, not all of them. Found here are around 350,000 clones, around nine tenths of them singletons; the top ten hold about 3%. Sequencing input: peripheral blood. Source of these receptors: a human donor in a cohort sampled during active COVID-19.

The CDR3, as DNA: TGTGCCAGCGGCCGAGGAGGGGAAAAACTGTTTTTT. This encodes CASGRGGEKLFF. The chain combines TRBV2 with TRBJ1-4; D is unresolved. Germline assignment: CDR1 SNHLY and CDR2 FYNNEI. The CDR3 has 12 amino acids. V lost 8 bases and J lost 8, with 12 bases in between.

The J gene is TRBJ2-7, the V gene TRBV6-5; 7 bases are a match to TRBD2. This CDR3 region has 15 residues. Germline assignment: CDR1 MNHEY and CDR2 SVGAGI. Trimming at V came to 5 bases and at J to 7 bases, leaving 14 bases not matched to a gene. DNA for the CDR3: TGTGCCAGCAGTCAAATACTATCGGGGAGGGGAGAGCAGTACTTC. Amino acid sequence: CASSQILSGRGEQYF.

V gene TRBV10-1 combines with J gene TRBJ2-6; TRBD1 aligns across 7 bases. Germline lookup yields CDR1 WNHNN and CDR2 SYGVQD (reference sequence). The V gene end was trimmed by 0 bases and the J gene end by 0 bases; junction bases not matched to a gene: 5. This CDR3 has 18 residues. CDR3 coding DNA: TGCGCCAGCAGTGAGTCGAGAGGGGGCGACTCTGGGGCCAACGTCCTGACTTTC. As protein: CASSESRGGDSGANVLTF.

The chain combines TRBV24-1 with TRBJ1-6; the D gene is possibly TRBD1 (5 bases). Per germline, CDR1 KGHDR and CDR2 SFDVKD. The CDR3 loop spans 16 amino acids. The germline V and J ends were trimmed by 0 bases and 5 bases, with 10 bases remaining between them. This CDR3 reads CATSDLAGLDNSPLHF. CDR3 nucleotide sequence: TGTGCCACCAGTGATTTGGCAGGGCTTGATAATTCACCCCTCCACTTT.

V usage is TRBV28 and J usage is TRBJ2-2; the match to TRBD2 covers 12 bases. The junction had 14 bases not matched to a gene; V was cut back by 6 bases and J by 0 bases. This CDR3 region has 20 residues. The germline gives CDR1 MDHEN, CDR2 SYDVKM. CDR3 sequence: CASSPGLAGWHDSNTGELFF. CDR3 nucleotide sequence: TGTGCCAGCAGCCCAGGACTAGCGGGATGGCACGATTCGAACACCGGGGAGCTGTTTTTT.

The rearrangement links TRBV18 to TRBJ2-5, with D uncertain. V shed 2 bases and J shed 1 base, with 5 bases lying between them. The V gene's germline CDR1 is KGHSH and CDR2 LQKENI. This CDR3 comprises 13 residues. In nucleotides, the CDR3 is TGTGCCAGCTCACCAAGCGTCCAAGAGACCCAGTACTTC. It specifies CASSPSVQETQYF.

The rearrangement joins TRBV5-1 to TRBJ2-2; possible D gene TRBD1, 6 bases. This CDR3 contains 16 residues. Looked up from germline, CDR1 is SGHRS and CDR2 is YFSETQ. Trimming pared 4 bases from V and 3 bases from J, leaving 16 bases between. CDR3 residues: CASSREPGQDTGELFF. As DNA, the CDR3 is TGCGCCAGCAGCAGAGAACCGGGACAAGACACCGGGGAGCTGTTTTTT.

This clone occurred many times. The rearrangement uses TRBV30 and TRBJ2-1, with 9 bases matching TRBD2. This CDR3 has 14 amino acids. After removal of 3 bases from V and 5 bases from J, the junction contained 5 bases not matched to a gene. CDR1 is GTSNPN and CDR2 is SVGIG in the germline V gene (reference sequence). The CDR3 is CAWRPGLANNEQFF. DNA of the CDR3: TGTGCCTGGAGACCCGGACTAGCGAACAATGAGCAGTTCTTC.

This sequence joins TRBV5-8 and TRBJ2-1; possible D gene TRBD2, 5 bases. Trimming removed 2 bases from V and 6 bases from J, with 18 bases in between. This CDR3 is built from 16 residues. Germline values: CDR1 SGHTS, CDR2 YDEGEE. Written as DNA, the CDR3 is TGTGCCAGCAGCTTAGTTGAGGAGCGACTACGCAATGAGCAGTTCTTC. Residues: CASSLVEERLRNEQFF.

The gene calls are TRBV19 and TRBJ1-4, with no clear D. Trimming removed 10 bases from V and 7 bases from J, with 22 bases in between. Germline loops: CDR1 LNHDA, CDR2 SQIVND (reference sequence). The CDR3 length is 15 residues. CDR3 DNA sequence: TGTGCCACCGGGGTTTCGAAAAGGTCAAGTGAAAAACTGTTTTTT. It encodes CATGVSKRSSEKLFF.

The chain employs TRBV3-1 (or the pseudogene TRBV3-2) and TRBJ2-2; D not certain. The CDR3 is made up of 14 amino acids. Germline V lookup: CDR1 LGHDT, CDR2 YNNKEL (reference sequence). Deletions cut 4 bases from V and 5 bases from J, with 11 bases between. The CDR3: CASSPPGWTGELFF. DNA for the CDR3: TGTGCCAGCAGCCCTCCCGGTTGGACCGGGGAGCTGTTTTTT.

The chain joins TRBV19 to TRBJ1-5; D gene ambiguous. The CDR3 has 14 residues. The V end was cut by 1 base, the J end by 7 bases, with 11 bases between. Germline V lookup: CDR1 LNHDA, CDR2 SQIVND (reference sequence). The DNA of the CDR3 is TGTGCCAGTAGTATAGGAGGATACCTACAGCCCCAGCATTTT. This encodes CASSIGGYLQPQHF.

This chain links TRBV4-1 with TRBJ1-2; perhaps TRBD1 as D (6 bases). The CDR3 is made up of 15 amino acids. Germline V gene lookup returns CDR1 MGHRA and CDR2 YSYEKL. Trimming removed 3 bases at V and 4 bases at J, with 15 bases between. For the CDR3, the DNA is TGCGCCAGCAGCCACTCGGAGGGGGGGATCTATGGCTACACCTTC. Translating gives CASSHSEGGIYGYTF.

The rearrangement uses TRBV7-9 and TRBJ2-7; D unclear. The CDR3 has 12 amino acids. CDR1 and CDR2 from the germline V gene are SEHNR and FQNEAQ (reference sequence). V lost 6 bases and J lost 2, with 8 bases in between. The CDR3 is CASRTATYEQYF. DNA of the CDR3: TGTGCCAGCAGAACCGCTACCTACGAGCAGTACTTC.

The gene calls are TRBV10-2 and TRBJ2-5; 8 bases map to TRBD2. The CDR3 spans 15 residues. Germline CDR1 is WSHSY and CDR2 is SAAADI. The V segment lost 5 bases and the J segment 2 bases; nucleotides outside the gene matches: 7. CDR3 residues: CASSSASGWQETQYF. For the CDR3, the DNA is TGCGCCAGCAGTTCCGCTAGCGGGTGGCAAGAGACCCAGTACTTC.

The chain couples TRBV11-2 to TRBJ2-7; 11 nucleotides match TRBD2. V lost 5 bases and J lost 2; bases outside the gene matches: 8. The germline CDR1 and CDR2 sequences are SGHAT and FQNNGV. This CDR3 region has 16 residues. The CDR3 DNA reads TGTGCCAGCAGCACCCTAGCGGGGGGCACCACCTACGAGCAGTACTTC. Its protein is CASSTLAGGTTYEQYF.

The chain is built from TRBV5-1 and TRBJ2-3; 10 nucleotides match TRBD2. In germline, CDR1 is SGHRS, CDR2 YFSETQ. V was pared by 0 bases and J by 2 bases, with 3 bases of the junction left unmatched. The CDR3 loop spans 16 amino acids. The CDR3 sequence: CASSLGTSGATDTQYF. The CDR3 region has the DNA TGCGCCAGCAGCTTGGGTACTAGCGGGGCCACAGATACGCAGTATTTT.

The chain recombines TRBV4-2 with TRBJ1-4; D is perhaps TRBD1 (6 bases). The germline V and J ends were trimmed by 0 bases and 5 bases, with 13 bases remaining between them. CDR1 and CDR2 (germline): LGHNA, YNFKEQ. The CDR3 length is 16 residues. The CDR3 loop is CASSQDLDRINEKLFF. For the CDR3, the DNA is TGTGCCAGCAGCCAAGATCTTGACAGGATAAATGAAAAACTGTTTTTT.

This rearrangement joins TRBV29-1 to TRBJ2-5; TRBD2 might be the D (6 bases). Trimming took off 7 bases at V and 5 bases at J, with 17 bases between the two ends. This CDR3 has 13 amino acids. CDR1 is SQVTM and CDR2 is ANQGSEA in the germline V gene. This CDR3 is CSARGTASETQYF. CDR3 bases: TGCAGCGCCCGGGGGACTGCCTCGGAGACCCAGTACTTC.

The V call is TRBV5-4, the J call TRBJ2-1, with D possibly TRBD2 on 6 matching bases. Germline lookup yields CDR1 SGHNT and CDR2 YYREEE (reference sequence). CDR3 length: 15 residues. The V end lost 4 bases, the J end lost 4 bases, and 15 bases lay between the germline ends. The CDR3 nucleotides are TGTGCCAGCAGCCCCAAGGAGGGGCCATACAATGAGCAGTTCTTC. It codes for CASSPKEGPYNEQFF.

The chain couples TRBV3-1 (or the pseudogene TRBV3-2) to TRBJ1-6; possibly TRBD1 for D (5 bases). The CDR3 sequence is 16 residues long. Germline CDR1 LGHDT, CDR2 YNNKEL (reference sequence). V lost 2 bases to trimming and J lost 10 bases, with 18 bases between them. CDR3 in amino acids: CASSQFDGSGDSPLHF. The CDR3 DNA is TGTGCCAGCAGCCAATTCGACGGCTCGGGGGACTCACCCCTCCACTTT.